Ten or more counts support the clone carrying this TCR beta chain. Its antigen is unknown. These data belong to a study of T cell repertoires in cytomegalovirus infection. Study at large: Recently identified HLA-C-restricted and well-studied HLA-B-restricted CMV epitopes were used. From public TCR beta signatures came an indication of both CMV infection and matching HLA type. Broader study findings: The cumulative frequency of public TCR beta families distinguished individuals who carried CMV together with the relevant HLA. In two of eight donors, the top clonotype was HLA-C-restricted CMV-specific.

Each CDR3 protein is one row after TCRdb ran MiXCR on the reads. Among around 300,000 distinct CDR3 sequences listed, roughly 21% were seen once. Germline V gives CDR1 SGHTA, CDR2 FQGNSA. This CDR3 has 12 residues. The germline V and J ends were trimmed by 5 bases and 3 bases, with 7 bases remaining between them. The V and J genes are TRBV7-2 and TRBJ1-2; unclear D gene. The receptor comes from a human donor in good health (CMV status not recorded). Some clones in this sample may be carry-over from other donors' samples. This sample comprised cultured PBMCs, obtained from culture after CMV antigen stimulation. The CDR3 DNA is TGTGCCAGCAGCCCTTTGGACTATGGCTACACCTTC. This gives the protein CASSPLDYGYTF.